These T cell receptor beta chains were read from a single sample in a study of vaccination effects on CD4 cells after COVID-19. No antigens are known for them. The method was immunoSEQ multiplex PCR; TCRdb's version includes in-frame clones alone and lacks a portion of them. This sample has around 24,000 clones, with 80% to 90% found just once. Here the sequenced sample was CD4+ T cells from PBMCs cultured with SARS-CoV-2 spike peptides, taken after COVID-19 vaccination. These TCRs come from a human donor who received a COVID-19 vaccine. Some clones in this sample may be carry-over from other donors' samples. Both conserved end residues are part of each CDR3. D genes are given only for firm matches. Only some rows state a clone size, as once, few, many or a class for expanded clones.

.	TRBV19	TRBJ2-2	TRBD1	TGTGCCAGTAGTTCCCCGGGGGACAGGGCTACCGGGGAGCTGTTTTTT	CASSSPGDRATGELFF
.	TRBV27	TRBJ1-3	.	TGTGCCAGCAGCAATAGACCCTCGGAGGGGAACACCATATATTTT	CASSNRPSEGNTIYF
.	TRBV5-1	TRBJ1-1	.	TGCGCCAGCAGCTTGGACATGAACACTGAAGCTTTCTTT	CASSLDMNTEAFF
.	TRBV19	TRBJ2-2	.	TGTGCCAGTAGTCCCTCACAGGTATTCGCGAACACCGGGGAGCTGTTTTTT	CASSPSQVFANTGELFF
.	TRBV7-2	TRBJ1-4	TRBD1	TGTGCCAGCAGCTCGGACAGGGAGGGTGAAAAACTGTTTTTT	CASSSDREGEKLFF
.	TRBV14	TRBJ1-4	TRBD1	TGTGCCAGCAGTCCAAACAGGGGGCCAGGTGAAAAACTGTTTTTT	CASSPNRGPGEKLFF
.	TRBV18	TRBJ1-6	TRBD1	TGTGCCAGCTCATCGACAGGGGTCAATAATTCACCCCTCCACTTT	CASSSTGVNNSPLHF
.	TRBV11-1	TRBJ1-1	.	TGTGCCAGCAGCTTAGCGGGGGGAATAAGGGATTACACTGAAGCTTTCTTT	CASSLAGGIRDYTEAFF
once	TRBV24-1	TRBJ2-5	.	TGTGCCACCAGTGTTGGCGTACTACAAGAGACCCAGTACTTC	CATSVGVLQETQYF
.	TRBV24-1	TRBJ1-5	.	TGTGCCACCAAGACGGGTTCGGGCACGGGGAGCAATCAGCCCCAGCATTTT	CATKTGSGTGSNQPQHF
.	TRBV6-5	TRBJ1-3	.	TGTGCCAGCAGTTATCGTCCTTACTCTGGAAACACCATATATTTT	CASSYRPYSGNTIYF
.	TRBV5-1	TRBJ2-3	TRBD2	TGCGCCAGCAACCGTGGACTAGCGGCAACAGATACGCAGTATTTT	CASNRGLAATDTQYF
.	TRBV3-1/TRBV3-2	TRBJ1-1	.	TGTGCCGGCAGCCAGTCCGGGGGAGACACTGAAGCTTTCTTT	CAGSQSGGDTEAFF
.	TRBV2	TRBJ2-2	TRBD2	TGTGCCAGCAGGAGGACTAGCGGGGGGACCGGGGAGCTGTTTTTT	CASRRTSGGTGELFF
.	TRBV5-1	TRBJ2-4	TRBD1	TGCGCCAGCAGCCCGAGACAGGGAGCCAAAAACATTCAGTACTTC	CASSPRQGAKNIQYF
.	TRBV2	TRBJ2-5	.	TGTGCCAGCAGTACCAGCGGACAAGAGACCCAGTACTTC	CASSTSGQETQYF
.	TRBV6-4	TRBJ2-1	.	TGTGCCAGCAGTGAGGGGCCGAATTACAATGAGCAGTTCTTC	CASSEGPNYNEQFF
.	TRBV6-5	TRBJ1-1	.	TGTGCCAGCAGTTACGCGATGGGGACTGAAGCTTTCTTT	CASSYAMGTEAFF
.	TRBV19	TRBJ2-5	.	TGTGCCAGTAGTATAGAAGGAGGATTGGCGGAGACCCAGTACTTC	CASSIEGGLAETQYF
.	TRBV5-1	TRBJ2-1	TRBD1	TGCGCCAGCAGCCTCGGTCCAGGGGGCAATCGCAATGAGCAGTTCTTC	CASSLGPGGNRNEQFF
.	TRBV7-2	TRBJ1-1	TRBD1	TGTGCCAGCAGCCTAACCGGGACAGCAATGAACACTGAAGCTTTCTTT	CASSLTGTAMNTEAFF
.	TRBV5-1	TRBJ2-3	.	TGCGCCAGCAGCCAAAACACAGATACGCAGTATTTT	CASSQNTDTQYF
.	TRBV30	TRBJ1-5	.	TGTGCCTGGAGTGAAAGGGGGATCGTAGGGCCCCAGCATTTT	CAWSERGIVGPQHF
.	TRBV5-1	TRBJ1-5	TRBD1	TGCGCCAGCAGCTTGGGACAGGGGGGCAATCAGCCCCAGCATTTT	CASSLGQGGNQPQHF
.	TRBV2	TRBJ2-3	.	TGTGCCAGCACTCTGGCCCGCACAGATACGCAGTATTTT	CASTLARTDTQYF
.	TRBV5-8	TRBJ2-6	TRBD1	TGTGCCAGCAGACGACGTGTTAGGACAGGGACTCTTGGGGCCAACGTCCTGACTTTC	CASRRRVRTGTLGANVLTF
once	TRBV5-8	TRBJ2-4	.	TGTGCCAGCCCCGCCCCTCCCGGGGTGACCCGAACAGGGAAAAACATTCAGTACTTC	CASPAPPGVTRTGKNIQYF
.	TRBV28	TRBJ1-3	.	TGTGCCAGCGTCCGGGGGGGAAACACCATATATTTT	CASVRGGNTIYF
.	TRBV29-1	TRBJ1-4	.	TGCAGCGTCAAGGAGGCGGGGTGGACGACTAATGAAAAACTGTTTTTT	CSVKEAGWTTNEKLFF
.	TRBV12-2	TRBJ2-5	.	TGTGCAAGTCGCTTAGGGCACGCGGGGGTGCAGGAGACCCAGTACTTC	CASRLGHAGVQETQYF
.	TRBV9	TRBJ2-2	.	TGTGCCAGCAGCGTAGGCCTAGCGAAGAACACCGGGGAGCTGTTTTTT	CASSVGLAKNTGELFF
.	TRBV29-1	TRBJ1-1	.	TGCAGCGCCCCGTCGTCCGGGCTGAACACTGAAGCTTTCTTT	CSAPSSGLNTEAFF
.	TRBV11-3	TRBJ2-6	TRBD1	TGTGCCAGCAGCTCTGGACAGGGGGCGCTTGGGGCCAACGTCCTGACTTTC	CASSSGQGALGANVLTF
once	TRBV11-1	TRBJ1-4	.	TGTGCCAGCAGCTTAGCCTATACCGATGAAAAACTGTTTTTT	CASSLAYTDEKLFF
.	TRBV4-3	TRBJ2-1	.	TGCGCCAGCAGCCTGTCCTCGGTCCCCTACAATGAGCAGTTCTTC	CASSLSSVPYNEQFF
.	TRBV30	TRBJ2-4	.	TGTGCCTGGGGGGACACATTTTACCAAAACATTCAGTACTTC	CAWGDTFYQNIQYF
once	TRBV2	TRBJ2-4	.	TGTGCCAGCACCGATCGGCGGCCAGAACTAGCCAAAAACATTCAGTACTTC	CASTDRRPELAKNIQYF
.	TRBV18	TRBJ2-1	TRBD2	TGTGCCAGCTCACCCCTCCGGACTAGCGGTAATGAGCAGTTCTTC	CASSPLRTSGNEQFF
.	TRBV9	TRBJ1-2	.	TGTGCCAGCAGCCCCCGCCAGTCTTATGTGGATGGCTACACCTTC	CASSPRQSYVDGYTF
.	TRBV11-2	TRBJ1-1	.	TGTGCCAGCAGCTTAGTACTAGCTGAAGCTTTCTTT	CASSLVLAEAFF
.	TRBV6-5	TRBJ1-6	TRBD1	TGTGCCAGCAGTTCCACCCGACAGGGGTCGTGGTCACCCCTCCACTTT	CASSSTRQGSWSPLHF
.	TRBV3-1/TRBV3-2	TRBJ2-5	TRBD1	TGTGCCAGCAGCCCGCTCCGGACAGGGCAAGAGACCCAGTACTTC	CASSPLRTGQETQYF
.	TRBV7-2	TRBJ1-1	TRBD1	TGTGCCAGCAGCCAGGGACAGAGGAAAACTGAAGCTTTCTTT	CASSQGQRKTEAFF
.	TRBV30	TRBJ2-5	.	TGTGCCTGGAGTGCAGGGGGGGGAGAGACCCAGTACTTC	CAWSAGGGETQYF
.	TRBV10-1	TRBJ2-5	.	TGCGCCGGCTTAGGGGTCCAAGAGACCCAGTACTTC	CAGLGVQETQYF
.	TRBV6-2/TRBV6-3	TRBJ1-1	.	TGTGCCAGCAGTTACCAGGGGATTGAAGCTTTCTTT	CASSYQGIEAFF
.	TRBV19	TRBJ1-1	.	TGTGCCAGTAGTATCCAGGTTCAAAACACTGAAGCTTTCTTT	CASSIQVQNTEAFF